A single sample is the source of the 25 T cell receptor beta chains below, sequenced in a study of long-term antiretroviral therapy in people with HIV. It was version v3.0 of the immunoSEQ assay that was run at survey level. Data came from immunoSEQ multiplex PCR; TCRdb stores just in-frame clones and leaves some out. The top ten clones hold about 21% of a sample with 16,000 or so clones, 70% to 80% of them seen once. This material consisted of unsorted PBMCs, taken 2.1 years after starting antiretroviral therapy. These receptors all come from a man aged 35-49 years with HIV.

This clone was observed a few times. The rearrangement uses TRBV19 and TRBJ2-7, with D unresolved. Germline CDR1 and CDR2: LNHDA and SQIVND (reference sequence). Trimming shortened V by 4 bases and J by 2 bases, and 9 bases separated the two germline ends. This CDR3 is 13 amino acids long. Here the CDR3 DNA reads TGTGCCAGTAGTAAAGGCGGACCCTACGAGCAGTACTTC. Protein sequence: CASSKGGPYEQYF.

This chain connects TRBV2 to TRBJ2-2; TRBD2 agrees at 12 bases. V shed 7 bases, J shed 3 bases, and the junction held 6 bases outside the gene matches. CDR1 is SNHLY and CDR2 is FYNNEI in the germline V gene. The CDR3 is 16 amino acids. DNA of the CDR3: TGTGCCAGCACCCCTAGCGGGGGGGCGGACACCGGGGAGCTGTTTTTT. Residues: CASTPSGGADTGELFF.

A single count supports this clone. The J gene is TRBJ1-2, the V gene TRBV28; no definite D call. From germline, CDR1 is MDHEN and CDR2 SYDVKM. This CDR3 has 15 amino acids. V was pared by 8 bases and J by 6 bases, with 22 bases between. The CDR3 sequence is CASGIPKAAVNGYTF. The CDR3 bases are TGTGCCAGCGGAATTCCGAAGGCGGCAGTGAATGGCTACACCTTC.

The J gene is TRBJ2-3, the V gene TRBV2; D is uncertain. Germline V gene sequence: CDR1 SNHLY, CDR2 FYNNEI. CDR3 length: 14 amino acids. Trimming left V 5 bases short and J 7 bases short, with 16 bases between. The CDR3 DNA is TGTGCCAGCAGTCGAACCTACACACAGAATACGCAGTATTTT. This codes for CASSRTYTQNTQYF. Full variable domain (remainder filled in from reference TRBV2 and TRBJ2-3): EPEVTQTPSHQVTQMGQEVILRCVPISNHLYFYWYRQILGQKVEFLVSFYNNEISEKSEIFDDQFSVERPDGSNFTLKIRSTKLEDSAMYFCASSRTYTQNTQYFGPGTRLTVL.

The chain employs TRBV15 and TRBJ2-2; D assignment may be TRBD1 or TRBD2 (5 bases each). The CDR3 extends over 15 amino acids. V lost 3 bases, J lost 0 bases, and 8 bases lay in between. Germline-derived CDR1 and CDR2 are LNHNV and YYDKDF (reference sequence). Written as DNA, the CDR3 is TGTGCCACCAGCAGGGGGGAGTCGAACACCGGGGAGCTGTTTTTT. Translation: CATSRGESNTGELFF.

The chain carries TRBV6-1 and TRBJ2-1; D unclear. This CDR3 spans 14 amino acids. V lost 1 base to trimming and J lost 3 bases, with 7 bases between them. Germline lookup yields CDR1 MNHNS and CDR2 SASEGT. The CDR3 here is CASSEGPDYNEQFF. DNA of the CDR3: TGTGCCAGCAGTGAAGGCCCTGACTACAATGAGCAGTTCTTC.

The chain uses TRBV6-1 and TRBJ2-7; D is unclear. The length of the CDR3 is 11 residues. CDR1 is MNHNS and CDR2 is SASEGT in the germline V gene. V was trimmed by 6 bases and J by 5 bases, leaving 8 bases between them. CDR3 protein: CASSSWDEQYF. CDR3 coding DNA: TGTGCCAGCAGCTCCTGGGACGAGCAGTACTTC.

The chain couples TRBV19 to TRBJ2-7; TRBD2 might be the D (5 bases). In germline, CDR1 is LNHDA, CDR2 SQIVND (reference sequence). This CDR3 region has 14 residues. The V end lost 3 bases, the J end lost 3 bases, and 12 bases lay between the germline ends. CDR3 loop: CASSMAGSRYEQYF. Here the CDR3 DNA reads TGTGCCAGTAGTATGGCGGGCTCCCGCTACGAGCAGTACTTC.

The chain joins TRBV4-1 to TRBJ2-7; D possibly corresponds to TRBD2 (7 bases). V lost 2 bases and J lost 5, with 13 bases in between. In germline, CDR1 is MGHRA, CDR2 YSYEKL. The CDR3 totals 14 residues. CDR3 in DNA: TGCGCCAGCAGCCAATCACCGGGGGGCGACGAGCAGTACTTC. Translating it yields CASSQSPGGDEQYF.

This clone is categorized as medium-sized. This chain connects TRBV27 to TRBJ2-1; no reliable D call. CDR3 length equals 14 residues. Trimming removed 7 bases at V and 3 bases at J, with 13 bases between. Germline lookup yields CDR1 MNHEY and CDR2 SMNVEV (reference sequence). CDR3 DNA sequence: TGTGCCAGCAAGGAGCGTCCTCACTACAATGAGCAGTTCTTC. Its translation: CASKERPHYNEQFF.

CDR3 loop: CASSSGRGNEKLFF. CDR3 sequence (DNA): TGCGCCAGCAGCTCGGGACGGGGGAATGAAAAACTGTTTTTT. The chain carries TRBV5-1 and TRBJ1-4; D is perhaps TRBD1 (5 bases). The germline CDR1 and CDR2 sequences are SGHRS and YFSETQ. Trimming cost V 3 bases and J 5 bases, with 11 bases left between them. This CDR3 region has 14 residues.

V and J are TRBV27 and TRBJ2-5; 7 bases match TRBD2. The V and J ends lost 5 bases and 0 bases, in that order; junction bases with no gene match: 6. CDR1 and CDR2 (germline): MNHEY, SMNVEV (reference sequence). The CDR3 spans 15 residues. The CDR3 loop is CASSPYGGYQETQYF. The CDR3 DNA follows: TGTGCCAGCAGTCCCTACGGGGGGTACCAAGAGACCCAGTACTTC.

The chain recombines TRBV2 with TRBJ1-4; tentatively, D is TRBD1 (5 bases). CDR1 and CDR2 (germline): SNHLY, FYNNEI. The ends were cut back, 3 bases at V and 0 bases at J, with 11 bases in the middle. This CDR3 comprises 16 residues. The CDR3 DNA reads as TGTGCCAGCAGTGACGGGGGTTCCTCAACTAATGAAAAACTGTTTTTT. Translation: CASSDGGSSTNEKLFF. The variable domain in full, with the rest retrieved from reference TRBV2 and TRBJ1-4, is EPEVTQTPSHQVTQMGQEVILRCVPISNHLYFYWYRQILGQKVEFLVSFYNNEISEKSEIFDDQFSVERPDGSNFTLKIRSTKLEDSAMYFCASSDGGSSTNEKLFFGSGTQLSVL.

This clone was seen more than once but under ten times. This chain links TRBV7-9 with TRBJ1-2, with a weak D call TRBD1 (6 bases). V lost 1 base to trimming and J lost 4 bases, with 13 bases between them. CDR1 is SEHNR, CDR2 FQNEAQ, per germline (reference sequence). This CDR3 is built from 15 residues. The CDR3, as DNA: TGTGCCAGCAGCTTAGTGACAGGAGAACCCTATGGCTACACCTTC. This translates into CASSLVTGEPYGYTF. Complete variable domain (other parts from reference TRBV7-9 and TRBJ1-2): DTGVSQNPRHKITKRGQNVTFRCDPISEHNRLYWYRQTLGQGPEFLTYFQNEAQLEKSRLLSDRFSAERPKGSFSTLEIQRTEQGDSAMYLCASSLVTGEPYGYTFGSGTRLTVV.

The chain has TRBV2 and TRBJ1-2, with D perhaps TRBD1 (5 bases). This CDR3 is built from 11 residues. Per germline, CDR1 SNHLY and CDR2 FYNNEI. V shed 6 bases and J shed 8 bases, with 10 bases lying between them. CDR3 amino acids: CASRRGEGYTF. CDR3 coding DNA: TGTGCCAGCAGGAGGGGAGAAGGCTACACCTTC.

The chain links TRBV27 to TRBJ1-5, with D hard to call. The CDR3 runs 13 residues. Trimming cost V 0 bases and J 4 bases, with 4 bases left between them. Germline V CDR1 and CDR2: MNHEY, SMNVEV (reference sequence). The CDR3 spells CASSLSTNQPQHF. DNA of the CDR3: TGTGCCAGCAGTTTATCAACGAATCAGCCCCAGCATTTT.

CDR3: CASSQDEGAAIQYF. The CDR3 DNA follows: TGCGCCAGCAGCCAAGATGAGGGGGCAGCGATCCAGTACTTC. The V gene is TRBV4-1, the J gene TRBJ2-5; 7 bases agree with TRBD1. This CDR3 has 14 residues. The junction had 8 bases not matched to a gene; V was cut back by 0 bases and J by 10 bases. CDR1 and CDR2 from the germline V gene are MGHRA and YSYEKL.

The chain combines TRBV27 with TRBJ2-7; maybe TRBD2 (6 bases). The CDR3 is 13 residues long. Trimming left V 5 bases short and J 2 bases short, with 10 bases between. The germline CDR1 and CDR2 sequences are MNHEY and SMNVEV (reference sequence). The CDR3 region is CASSIGRAYEQYF. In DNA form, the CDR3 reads TGTGCCAGCAGTATCGGGAGAGCCTACGAGCAGTACTTC.

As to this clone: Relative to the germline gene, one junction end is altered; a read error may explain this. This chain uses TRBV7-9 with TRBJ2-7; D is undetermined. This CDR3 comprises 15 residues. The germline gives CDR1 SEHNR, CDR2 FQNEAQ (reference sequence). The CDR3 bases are TGCGCAACTGGCCCAAACTTCATTAGCTCCTACGAGCAGTACTTC. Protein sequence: CATGPNFISSYEQYF.

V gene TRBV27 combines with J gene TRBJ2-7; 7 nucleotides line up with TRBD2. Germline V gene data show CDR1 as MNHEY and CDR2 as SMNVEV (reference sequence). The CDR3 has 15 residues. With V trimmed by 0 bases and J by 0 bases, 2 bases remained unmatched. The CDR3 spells CASSLSGGSSYEQYF. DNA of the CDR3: TGTGCCAGCAGTTTATCAGGCGGGAGCTCCTACGAGCAGTACTTC.

The CDR3 DNA reads TGTGCCAGCGGGGACAGCCGGGCCTACGAGCAGTACTTC. This codes for CASGDSRAYEQYF. This chain joins TRBV13 and TRBJ2-7; 7 positions agree with TRBD1. With 8 bases clipped from V and 2 bases from J, the junction kept 6 bases outside the gene matches. Germline V lookup: CDR1 PRHDT, CDR2 FYEKMQ (reference sequence). The CDR3 has 13 residues.

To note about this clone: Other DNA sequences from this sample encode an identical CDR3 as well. CDR3 bases: TGTGCCATCAGTGAGTCATTGGACGGCTACGGCTACGAGCAGTACTTC. Translating it yields CAISESLDGYGYEQYF. The rearrangement joins TRBV10-3 to TRBJ2-7; no clear D gene. This CDR3 spans 16 amino acids. Trimming took 0 bases from V and 3 from J, leaving 15 bases between them. The germline V gene has CDR1 ENHRY and CDR2 SYGVKD.

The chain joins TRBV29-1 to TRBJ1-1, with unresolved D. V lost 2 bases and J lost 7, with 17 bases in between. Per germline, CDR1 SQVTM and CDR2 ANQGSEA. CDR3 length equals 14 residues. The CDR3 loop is CSVEKVLSTGEAFF. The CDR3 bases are TGCAGCGTTGAAAAGGTACTCTCTACGGGTGAAGCTTTCTTT.

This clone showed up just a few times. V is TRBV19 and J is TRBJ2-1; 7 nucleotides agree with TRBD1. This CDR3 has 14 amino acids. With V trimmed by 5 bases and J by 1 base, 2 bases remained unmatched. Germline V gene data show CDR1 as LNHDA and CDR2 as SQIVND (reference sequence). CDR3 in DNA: TGTGCCAGTAGTTCGACAGGGTCCTACAATGAGCAGTTCTTC. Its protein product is CASSSTGSYNEQFF.

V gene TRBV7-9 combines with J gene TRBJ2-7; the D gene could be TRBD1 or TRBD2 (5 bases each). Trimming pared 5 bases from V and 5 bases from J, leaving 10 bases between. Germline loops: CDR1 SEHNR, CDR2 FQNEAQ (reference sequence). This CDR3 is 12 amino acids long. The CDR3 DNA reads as TGTGCCAGCAGCCCCGGGACGGACGAGCAGTACTTC. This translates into CASSPGTDEQYF.